This T cell receptor beta chain was found in a study of metastatic and nonmetastatic thyroid tumors. Looking at the study overall: Repertoires were compared across blood and tumor or nodule tissue from malignant and benign thyroid patients. Study-wide results and caveats: Malignant thyroid tumors reportedly exceeded benign nodules significantly in TCR beta diversity, with the difference appearing in blood and tumor.

No patient received treatment before thyroid surgery. This clone came up a few times. Its matching antigen is unknown. In the original workflow: CDR3 was compared across clinicopathological groups, and the resulting differences were used to build a distant-metastasis classifier for papillary thyroid cancer. TCRdb re-analyzed the PCR reads using MiXCR. The V and J calls were not made by the authors but by TCRdb's processing. The sample carries about 8,000 clones, around 30% recorded once. Germline V lookup: CDR1 MNHEY, CDR2 SMNVEV (reference sequence). V lost 0 bases, J lost 7 bases, and 13 bases lay in between. The CDR3 runs 15 residues.

Material: tumor tissue. The clonotype comes from a female donor with papillary thyroid cancer or a benign thyroid nodule (not recorded which). Some clones in this sample may be carry-over from other donors' samples. V and J are TRBV27 and TRBJ2-1; D is perhaps TRBD1 or TRBD2 (6 bases each). The CDR3 bases are TGTGCCAGCAGTTTATCGACCCAGGGGAGGAATGAGCAGTTCTTC. Protein sequence: CASSLSTQGRNEQFF.